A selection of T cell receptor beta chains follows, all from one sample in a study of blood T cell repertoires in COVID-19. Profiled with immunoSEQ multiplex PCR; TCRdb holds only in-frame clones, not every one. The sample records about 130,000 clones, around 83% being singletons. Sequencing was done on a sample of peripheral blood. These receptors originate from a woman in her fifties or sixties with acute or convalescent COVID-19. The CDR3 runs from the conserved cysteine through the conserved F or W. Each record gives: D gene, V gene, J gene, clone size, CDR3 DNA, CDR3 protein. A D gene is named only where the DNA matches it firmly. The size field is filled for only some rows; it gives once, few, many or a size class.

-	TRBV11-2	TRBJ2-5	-	TGTGCCAGCAGCTTAGATAGCCCCCCCTTAACCCAAGAGACCCAGTACTTC	CASSLDSPPLTQETQYF
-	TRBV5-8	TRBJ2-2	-	TGTGCCAGCAGCTTGGGTCAGATGAACACCGGGGAGCTGTTTTTT	CASSLGQMNTGELFF
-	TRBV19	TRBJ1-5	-	TGTGCCAGCTGCGGACTTCAAAGCCCCCACAATCAGCCCCAGCATTTT	CASCGLQSPHNQPQHF
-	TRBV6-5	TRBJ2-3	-	TGTGCCAGCAGTTACAAAGGGGGAACAGATACGCAGTATTTT	CASSYKGGTDTQYF
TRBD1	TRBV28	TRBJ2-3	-	TGTGCCAGTAAGACAGGGGGCGTAGATACGCAGTATTTT	CASKTGGVDTQYF
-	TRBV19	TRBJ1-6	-	TGTGCCAGTTCCTCGGGACTGTCCAATTCACCCCTCCACTTT	CASSSGLSNSPLHF
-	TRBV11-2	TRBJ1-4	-	TGTGCCAGCAGCTTTAGAGGCGGACAGACTAATGAAAAACTGTTTTTT	CASSFRGGQTNEKLFF
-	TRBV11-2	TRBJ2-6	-	TGTGCCAGCAGCTTCTCGGTAGTCGGGGCCAACGTCCTGACTTTC	CASSFSVVGANVLTF
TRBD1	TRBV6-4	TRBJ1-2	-	TGTGCCAGCAGTTCGTCCGGGACAGGGGGCTCTGGCTACACCTTC	CASSSSGTGGSGYTF
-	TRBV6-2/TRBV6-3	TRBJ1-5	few	TGTGCCAGCAGTTACTCCTCGGGGGAGGATCAGCCCCAGCATTTT	CASSYSSGEDQPQHF
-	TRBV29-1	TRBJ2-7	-	TGCAGCGTAGAATTACAGGCGACCTACGAGCAGTACTTC	CSVELQATYEQYF
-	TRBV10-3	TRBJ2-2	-	TGTGCCACCGAAACAGGGCGCACCGGGGAGCTGTTTTTT	CATETGRTGELFF
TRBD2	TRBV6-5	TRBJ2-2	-	TGTGCCAGCAAGACTAGCGGGGGGGCAATCGGGGAGCTGTTTTTT	CASKTSGGAIGELFF
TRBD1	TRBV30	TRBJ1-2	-	TGTGCCTGGAGTGCCGGGACAGGATCTGTTAAAGGCTACACCTTC	CAWSAGTGSVKGYTF
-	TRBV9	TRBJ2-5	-	TGTGCCAGCAGCGCCCATCTTGGAGGTCAAGAGACCCAGTACTTC	CASSAHLGGQETQYF
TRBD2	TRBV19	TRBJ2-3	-	TGTGCCAGTAGTATAGGTACTAGCGGAGGCACAGATACGCAGTATTTT	CASSIGTSGGTDTQYF
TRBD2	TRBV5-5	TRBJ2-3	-	TGTGCCAGCAGCTTGATAGCGGGTCTTCGGGATACGCAGTATTTT	CASSLIAGLRDTQYF
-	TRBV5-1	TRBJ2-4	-	TGCGCCAGCAGCTTGGCGTCAGGAACAAACAACATTCAGTACTTC	CASSLASGTNNIQYF
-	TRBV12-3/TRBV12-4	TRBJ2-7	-	TGTGCCAGCAGTTTGCCCGGGAGCAAGCAGTACTTC	CASSLPGSKQYF
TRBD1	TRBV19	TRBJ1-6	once	TGTGCCAGTAGTGTCGACAGGGAAAATTCACCCCTCCACTTT	CASSVDRENSPLHF
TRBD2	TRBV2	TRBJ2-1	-	TGTGCCAGCAGTGATCGGGGGGGCCCCTACAATGAGCAGTTCTTC	CASSDRGGPYNEQFF
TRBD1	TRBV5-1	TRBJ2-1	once	TGCGCCAGCGGGACAGGGGATGAGCAGTTCTTC	CASGTGDEQFF
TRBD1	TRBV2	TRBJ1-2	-	TGTGCCAGCACCCGGGACAGGGGGCGATCTGGCTACACCTTC	CASTRDRGRSGYTF
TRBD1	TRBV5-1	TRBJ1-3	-	TGCGCCAGCAGCACAGGACAGGCCCTCTCTGGAAACACCATATATTTT	CASSTGQALSGNTIYF
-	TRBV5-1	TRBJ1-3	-	TGCGCCAGCAGCTTGGCTGGGCCCAGCTCTGGAAACACCATATATTTT	CASSLAGPSSGNTIYF
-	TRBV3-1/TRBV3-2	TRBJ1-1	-	TGTGCCAGCAGCCAGGGCATGAACACTGAAGCTTTCTTT	CASSQGMNTEAFF
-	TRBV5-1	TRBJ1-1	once	TGCGCCAGCAGCGTCGGGTGGGACACTGAAGCTTTCTTT	CASSVGWDTEAFF
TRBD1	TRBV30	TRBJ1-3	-	TGTGCCTGGAGGGGTCTAGGGACAGCTGGAAACACCATATATTTT	CAWRGLGTAGNTIYF
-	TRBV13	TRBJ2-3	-	TGTGCCAGCAGCTTAGAATCACAGGGAACCACAGATACGCAGTATTTT	CASSLESQGTTDTQYF
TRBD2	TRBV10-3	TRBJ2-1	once	TGTGCCATCAGCTGGGCGGGGGGGATCGACAATGAGCAGTTCTTC	CAISWAGGIDNEQFF
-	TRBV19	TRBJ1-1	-	TGTGCCAGTAGTATCCCGGGAACTGAAGCTTTCTTT	CASSIPGTEAFF
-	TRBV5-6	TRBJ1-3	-	TGTGCCAGCAGCATCGGGAGTGATGGAAACACCATATATTTT	CASSIGSDGNTIYF
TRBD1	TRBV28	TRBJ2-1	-	TGTGCCAGCAGTTTTGGCCCCAGGGGGCCAAACAATGAGCAGTTCTTC	CASSFGPRGPNNEQFF
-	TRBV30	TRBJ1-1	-	TGTGCCTGGAGCGACAGTCCTCGTACTGAAGCTTTCTTT	CAWSDSPRTEAFF
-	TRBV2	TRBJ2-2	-	TGTGCCAGCATGGGGCTCTCTACCGGGGAGCTGTTTTTT	CASMGLSTGELFF
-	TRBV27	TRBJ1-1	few	TGTGCCAGCAGGACGACCTGGACAGCCATGAACACTGAAGCTTTCTTT	CASRTTWTAMNTEAFF
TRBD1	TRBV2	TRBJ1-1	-	TGTGCCAGCAGTGAGAGTGGGACAGGGACGTTGACTTTCTTT	CASSESGTGTLTFF
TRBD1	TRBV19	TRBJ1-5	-	TGTGCCAGTAGCCTTCGCCCGGGACAGCCGAGCAATCAGCCCCAGCATTTT	CASSLRPGQPSNQPQHF
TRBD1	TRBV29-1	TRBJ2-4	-	TGCAGCGTAACGGGACAGACTATAGCCAAAAACATTCAGTACTTC	CSVTGQTIAKNIQYF
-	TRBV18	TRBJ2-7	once	TGTGCCAGCTCACCCCCGACAGTTTCTACGTTGCAGTACTTC	CASSPPTVSTLQYF
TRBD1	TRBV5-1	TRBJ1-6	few	TGCGCCAGCAGCCCCGGGACAGGAAATTCACCCCTCCACTTT	CASSPGTGNSPLHF
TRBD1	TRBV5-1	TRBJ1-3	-	TGCGCCAGCAGCTTACTTGGTGGGCAGGGGGTCACGGACTCTGGAAACACCATATATTTT	CASSLLGGQGVTDSGNTIYF
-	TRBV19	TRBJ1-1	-	TGTGCCAGTACTATGGGCAGGAGGGCTTTCTTT	CASTMGRRAFF
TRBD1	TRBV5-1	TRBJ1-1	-	TGCGCCAGCAGTCAGACAGGGGGCGTAACTGAAGCTTTCTTT	CASSQTGGVTEAFF
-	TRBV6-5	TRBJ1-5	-	TGTGCCAGCAGTTACACAACAAATCAGCCCCAGCATTTT	CASSYTTNQPQHF
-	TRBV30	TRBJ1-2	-	TGTGCCGCCAACGGGGTAAACTATGGCTACACCTTC	CAANGVNYGYTF
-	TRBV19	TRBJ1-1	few	TGTGCCAGTAGTACAGCAGGGTTTTACGAAGAGGTCACTGAAGCTTTCTTT	CASSTAGFYEEVTEAFF
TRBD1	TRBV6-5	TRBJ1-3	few	TGTGCCAGCAACCCCGGGACAGCCTCTGGAAACACCATATATTTT	CASNPGTASGNTIYF
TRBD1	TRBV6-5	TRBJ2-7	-	TGTGCCAGCAGCCGACAGGGGGCTCCCTCCTACGAGCAGTACTTC	CASSRQGAPSYEQYF
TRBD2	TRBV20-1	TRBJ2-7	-	TGCAGTGCTAGTAAACTAGCGGGGGACCCCTACGAGCAGTACTTC	CSASKLAGDPYEQYF
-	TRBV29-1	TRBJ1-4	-	TGCAGCGTTGGTTTTGCGGGGGCGACTGTTGAAAAACTGTTTTTT	CSVGFAGATVEKLFF